These 24 T cell receptor beta chains were sequenced from one sample in a study of radiotherapy plus CTLA-4 blockade in lung cancer. Method: immunoSEQ multiplex PCR; TCRdb's copy keeps in-frame clones and lacks some. Found here are around 90,000 clones, about 80% of them singletons; the top ten hold roughly 15%. The specimen was peripheral blood, collected from a patient treated with radiotherapy plus ipilimumab. These receptors all stem from a human donor with non-small cell lung cancer that progressed on radiotherapy plus ipilimumab.

The rearrangement joins TRBV11-2 to TRBJ1-2; D uncertain. CDR3 length: 15 amino acids. The V gene lost 5 bases and the J gene lost 3 bases, with 16 bases spanning the gap. Germline loops: CDR1 SGHAT, CDR2 FQNNGV. In DNA, the CDR3 is TGTGCCAGCAGCGATCAAGGGAGGGCGTACTATGGCTACACCTTC. This gives the protein CASSDQGRAYYGYTF.

V and J are TRBV11-2 and TRBJ2-3; maybe TRBD2 (6 bases). V shed 0 bases and J shed 2 bases, with 15 bases lying between them. The germline CDR1 and CDR2 sequences are SGHAT and FQNNGV. The CDR3 covers 17 residues. The CDR3 loop reads CASSLDPTSWTTDTQYF. The CDR3 DNA reads TGTGCCAGCAGCTTAGACCCCACTAGCTGGACCACAGATACGCAGTATTTT.

The rearrangement links TRBV9 to TRBJ1-1; D remains unclear. The CDR3 is 12 amino acids. From germline, CDR1 is SGDLS and CDR2 YYNGEE. The V and J ends lost 6 bases and 2 bases respectively, with 8 bases between them. In DNA, the CDR3 is TGTGCCAGCAAGGGCTCAAACACTGAAGCTTTCTTT. It specifies CASKGSNTEAFF.

This clone was detected only a few times. CDR3 bases: TGTGCCAGCAGTTTACCAGGGAATGTCGGAAACACCATATATTTT. Protein product: CASSLPGNVGNTIYF. This chain links TRBV28 with TRBJ1-3, with D possibly being TRBD1 (5 bases). The CDR3 is made up of 15 amino acids. Germline loops: CDR1 MDHEN, CDR2 SYDVKM. The V end was cut by 2 bases, the J end by 4 bases, with 12 bases between.

J is TRBJ2-1 and V is TRBV5-1; D possibly corresponds to TRBD1 (6 bases). Germline CDR1 is SGHRS and CDR2 is YFSETQ. The CDR3 is 14 residues long. V was trimmed by 0 bases and J by 9 bases, leaving 13 bases between them. The CDR3 loop is CASSLEGEHGEQFF. CDR3 DNA: TGCGCCAGCAGCTTGGAGGGGGAACACGGTGAGCAGTTCTTC. Full variable domain (missing parts from reference TRBV5-1 and TRBJ2-1): KAGVTQTPRYLIKTRGQQVTLSCSPISGHRSVSWYQQTPGQGLQFLFEYFSETQRNKGNFPGRFSGRQFSNSRSEMNVSTLELGDSALYLCASSLEGEHGEQFFGPGTRLTVL.

The gene calls are TRBV5-1 and TRBJ2-1; TRBD2 matches 10 bases. Trimming took 2 bases from V and 4 from J; bases not matched to a gene: 3. This CDR3 has 15 amino acids. CDR1 is SGHRS and CDR2 is YFSETQ in the germline V gene. CDR3 sequence reads: CASSFSGGVYNEQFF. CDR3 in DNA: TGCGCCAGCAGCTTCAGCGGGGGGGTTTACAATGAGCAGTTCTTC.

This clone showed up just a few times. The chain has TRBV7-9 and TRBJ1-2, with D hard to call. The V end was cut by 6 bases, the J end by 4 bases, with 18 bases between. The germline gives CDR1 SEHNR, CDR2 FQNEAQ (reference sequence). The CDR3 length is 15 residues. CDR3 residues: CASSLDRDAFYGYTF. CDR3 nucleotides: TGTGCCAGCAGTCTGGATCGAGACGCGTTCTATGGCTACACCTTC.

This clone has only one observation. The V call is TRBV15, the J call TRBJ2-1; TRBD2 aligns across 7 bases. J lost 6 bases, V lost 3 bases, and 8 bases had no gene match. This CDR3 spans 15 amino acids. CDR1 is LNHNV and CDR2 is YYDKDF in the germline V gene (reference sequence). CDR3 DNA: TGTGCCACCAGCAGCGAGCGGGACTGGGGCAATGAGCAGTTCTTC. This translates into CATSSERDWGNEQFF.

Regarding this clone: The same CDR3 can be traced to other DNA sequences in this sample. The chain recombines TRBV9 with TRBJ2-5; TRBD2 matches at 8 bases. Germline V CDR1 and CDR2: SGDLS, YYNGEE. The CDR3 runs to 16 residues. V trimming: 0 bases; J trimming: 2 bases; junction bases outside the gene matches: 6. CDR3 DNA sequence: TGTGCCAGCAGCGTAGCGGCGGGAGGAGGGCAAGAGACCCAGTACTTC. The encoded protein is CASSVAAGGGQETQYF.

The V and J genes are TRBV5-4 and TRBJ2-1; D gene ambiguous. V lost 2 bases to trimming and J lost 5 bases, with 2 bases between them. The CDR3 runs 11 residues. Per germline, CDR1 SGHNT and CDR2 YYREEE (reference sequence). The CDR3 is CASSFNNEQFF. For the CDR3, the DNA is TGTGCCAGCAGCTTCAACAATGAGCAGTTCTTC.

The gene calls are TRBV11-2 and TRBJ2-1, with D perhaps assigned TRBD1 or TRBD2 (6 bases each). The CDR3 loop spans 15 amino acids. Per the germline V gene, CDR1 is SGHAT and CDR2 is FQNNGV. Between the trimmed V and J ends, which lost 5 bases and 3 bases, there was a span of 14 bases. The CDR3 DNA reads TGTGCCAGCAGCCTAGGGGGGAGTATCTACAATGAGCAGTTCTTC. Translation gives CASSLGGSIYNEQFF. Supplemented by reference TRBV11-2 and TRBJ2-1, the full variable domain reads EAGVAQSPRYKIIEKRQSVAFWCNPISGHATLYWYQQILGQGPKLLIQFQNNGVVDDSQLPKDRFSAERLKGVDSTLKIQPAKLEDSAVYLCASSLGGSIYNEQFFGPGTRLTVL.

The rearrangement joins TRBV6-5 to TRBJ2-2; TRBD1 might be the D (5 bases). With 2 bases removed from V and 6 bases from J, the gap between germline ends came to 7 bases. Looked up from germline, CDR1 is MNHEY and CDR2 is SVGAGI. This CDR3 has 13 residues. The CDR3 sequence: CASSYPRAGELFF. Here the CDR3 DNA reads TGTGCCAGCAGTTACCCCAGGGCCGGGGAGCTGTTTTTT.

The chain uses TRBV15 and TRBJ1-3; perhaps TRBD1 as D (5 bases). Trimming left V 0 bases short and J 4 bases short, with 13 bases between. CDR3 length: 16 amino acids. Germline lookup yields CDR1 LNHNV and CDR2 YYDKDF (reference sequence). CDR3 DNA: TGTGCCACCAGCAGAGATCTTTCGGCAGGGGGAAACACCATATATTTT. It is translated as CATSRDLSAGGNTIYF.

This clone was counted a single time. The V call is TRBV6-6, the J call TRBJ2-7; D could derive from TRBD1 or TRBD2 (5 bases each). This CDR3 contains 11 residues. V was shortened by 10 bases and J by 4 bases, with 11 bases between the two germline ends. The V gene's germline CDR1 is MNHNY and CDR2 SVGAGI (reference sequence). CDR3 nucleotide sequence: TGTGCCACACAGGACTTATACGAGCAGTACTTC. This translates into CATQDLYEQYF.

The rearrangement links TRBV18 to TRBJ1-3; D unclear. This CDR3 comprises 15 residues. Germline-derived CDR1 and CDR2 are KGHSH and LQKENI. Trimming stripped 2 bases from V and 0 bases from J, with 8 bases between. The CDR3 bases are TGTGCCAGCTCACCAGCATCTATCTCTGGAAACACCATATATTTT. The encoded protein is CASSPASISGNTIYF.

The rearrangement joins TRBV7-9 to TRBJ1-4, with D possibly matching TRBD1 (5 bases). CDR1 and CDR2 (germline): SEHNR, FQNEAQ (reference sequence). The CDR3 is made up of 16 amino acids. The V end was cut by 5 bases, the J end by 0 bases, with 13 bases between. As DNA, the CDR3 is TGTGCCAGCAGCCGAAGACAGCTAGCAACTAATGAAAAACTGTTTTTT. Its protein is CASSRRQLATNEKLFF.

The V call is TRBV29-1, the J call TRBJ2-3; the D gene could be TRBD1 or TRBD2 (6 bases each). V lost 4 bases to trimming and J lost 4 bases, with 18 bases between them. The CDR3 covers 15 residues. Germline loops: CDR1 SQVTM, CDR2 ANQGSEA. The CDR3 bases are TGCAGCGTTGTTCGGGGTTCAGGGGAGGCAGATACGCAGTATTTT. This codes for CSVVRGSGEADTQYF.

This clone was recorded once. This chain connects TRBV7-8 to TRBJ2-3, with 7 positions matching TRBD2. This CDR3 spans 20 amino acids. The junction had 22 bases not matched to a gene; V was cut back by 5 bases and J by 2 bases. In germline, CDR1 is SGHVS, CDR2 FQNEAQ. In DNA, the CDR3 is TGTGCCAGCAGCCGTAGAGATCGGACGGGAATAGCGGGTGTCACAGATACGCAGTATTTT. This encodes CASSRRDRTGIAGVTDTQYF.

This clone came up a few times. This chain connects TRBV12-5 to TRBJ2-7, with TRBD1 as a possible D gene (6 bases). The germline V and J ends were trimmed by 5 bases and 3 bases, with 20 bases remaining between them. The CDR3 length is 16 residues. The germline V gene has CDR1 LGHNT and CDR2 FRNRAP. The CDR3 spells CASGDGGPVQGYEQYF. The DNA of the CDR3 is TGTGCTAGTGGTGACGGTGGCCCAGTACAGGGCTACGAGCAGTACTTC. The full variable domain, with the rest looked up from reference TRBV12-5 and TRBJ2-7, is DARVTQTPRHKVTEMGQEVTMRCQPILGHNTVFWYRQTMMQGLELLAYFRNRAPLDDSGMPKDRFSAEMPDATLATLKIQPSEPRDSAVYFCASGDGGPVQGYEQYFGPGTRLTVT.

This chain joins TRBV19 and TRBJ1-2, with 12 bases identical to TRBD1. Trimming cost V 3 bases and J 7 bases; bases outside gene matches: 6. CDR1 LNHDA and CDR2 SQIVND come from the germline V gene (reference sequence). The CDR3 contains 15 residues. DNA of the CDR3: TGTGCCAGTAGTATGCTGGGACAGGGGGCGGGTGGCTACACCTTC. Translating it yields CASSMLGQGAGGYTF.

This clone showed up just a few times. The V gene is TRBV6-1, the J gene TRBJ2-5; TRBD2 aligns across 11 bases. This CDR3 has 14 residues. The trim removed 11 bases at V and 2 bases at J, leaving 7 bases unmatched. Germline V gene sequence: CDR1 MNHNS, CDR2 SASEGT. Written as DNA, the CDR3 is TGTGCCTCCTCGGGACTAGCGGTACAAGAGACCCAGTACTTC. Amino acids: CASSGLAVQETQYF.

The rearrangement joins TRBV4-2 to TRBJ1-4; D is uncertain. The CDR3 length is 16 residues. V was trimmed by 1 base and J by 5 bases, leaving 14 bases between them. The V gene's germline CDR1 is LGHNA and CDR2 YNFKEQ. CDR3: CASSQGADLKNEKLFF. The CDR3 DNA reads as TGTGCCAGCAGCCAAGGGGCTGACTTGAAGAATGAAAAACTGTTTTTT.

The genes are TRBV27 and TRBJ2-7; possibly TRBD1 or TRBD2 for D (5 bases each). The germline V and J ends were trimmed by 3 bases and 3 bases, with 6 bases remaining between them. Germline V gene sequence: CDR1 MNHEY, CDR2 SMNVEV (reference sequence). The CDR3 length is 12 residues. CDR3 bases: TGTGCCAGCAGTTTTGGGGGCTACGAGCAGTACTTC. This codes for CASSFGGYEQYF.

The chain is built from TRBV6-1 and TRBJ2-3, with TRBD2 matching 7 bases. V shed 6 bases, J shed 5 bases, and the junction held 8 bases outside the gene matches. From germline, CDR1 is MNHNS and CDR2 SASEGT. CDR3 size: 14 residues. As DNA, the CDR3 is TGTGCCAGCAGCCCCGCCGGGGGGAGAGATACGCAGTATTTT. It specifies CASSPAGGRDTQYF.